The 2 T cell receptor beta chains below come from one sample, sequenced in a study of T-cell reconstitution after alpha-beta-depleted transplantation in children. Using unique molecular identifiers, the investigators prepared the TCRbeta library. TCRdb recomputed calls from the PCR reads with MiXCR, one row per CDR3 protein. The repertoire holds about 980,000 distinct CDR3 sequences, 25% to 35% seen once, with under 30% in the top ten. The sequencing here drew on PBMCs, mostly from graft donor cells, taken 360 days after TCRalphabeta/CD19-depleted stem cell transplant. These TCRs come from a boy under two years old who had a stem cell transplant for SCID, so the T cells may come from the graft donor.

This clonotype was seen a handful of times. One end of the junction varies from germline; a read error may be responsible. The CDR3 protein is CSPSGDRGTEAFF. CDR3 DNA sequence: TGCAGTCCTAGCGGAGACAGGGGCACTGAAGCTTTCTTT. V and J are TRBV20-1 and TRBJ1-1; TRBD1 matches 8 bases. Per germline, CDR1 DFQATT and CDR2 SNEGSKA (reference sequence). The CDR3 is 13 amino acids.

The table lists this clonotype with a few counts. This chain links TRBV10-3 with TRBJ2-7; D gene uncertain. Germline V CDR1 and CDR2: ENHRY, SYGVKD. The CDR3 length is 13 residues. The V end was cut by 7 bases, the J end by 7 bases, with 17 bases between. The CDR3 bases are TGTGCCATCACCTCGAGACCGTCCTGGGAGCAGTACTTC. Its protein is CAITSRPSWEQYF.